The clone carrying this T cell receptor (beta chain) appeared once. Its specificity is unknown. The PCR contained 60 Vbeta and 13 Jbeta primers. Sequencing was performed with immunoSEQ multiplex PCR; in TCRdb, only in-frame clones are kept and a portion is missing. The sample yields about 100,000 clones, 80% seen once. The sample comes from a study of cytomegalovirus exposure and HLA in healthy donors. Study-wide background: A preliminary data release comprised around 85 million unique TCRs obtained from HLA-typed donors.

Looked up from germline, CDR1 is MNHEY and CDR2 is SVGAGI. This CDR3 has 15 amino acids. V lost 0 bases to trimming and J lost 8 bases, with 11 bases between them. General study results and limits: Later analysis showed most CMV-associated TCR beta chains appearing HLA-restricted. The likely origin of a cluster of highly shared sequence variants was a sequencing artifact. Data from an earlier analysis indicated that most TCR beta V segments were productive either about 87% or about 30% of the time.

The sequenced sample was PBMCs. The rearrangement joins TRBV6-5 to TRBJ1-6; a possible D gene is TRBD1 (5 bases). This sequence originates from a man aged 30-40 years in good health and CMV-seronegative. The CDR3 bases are TGTGCCAGCAGTTACTCTGGTGGGGGGGATTCACCCCTCCACTTT. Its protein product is CASSYSGGGDSPLHF.